This T cell receptor (beta chain) is drawn from a study of T cell responses to AZD1222 COVID-19 vaccine (dated by TCRdb to the early 2020s). Broadly, across the study: A total of 233 trial participants underwent TCR sequencing, of whom some 210 received two doses of AZD1222 and about 25 received two doses of the MenACWY control vaccine. Enrollment into the trials was organized by age into subgroups of 18-55, 56-69 and 70-plus years, and those subgroups contained approximately 150, 30 and 60 TCR-sequenced participants, respectively.

The CDR3 regions of human TCRbeta chains were subjected to immunosequencing. Concerning the study's data processing: TCRs in the repertoires were compared against a reference library of SARS-CoV-2-specific TCRs that had been generated with the MIRA antigen-specificity platform. Breadth meant the fraction of unique TCRs that were SARS-CoV-2-associated, whereas depth meant the fraction of total T cells that were SARS-CoV-2-associated. Each spike-specific TCR was assigned to its reactive spike region and to a CD4 or CD8 class using the MIRA data. Log10-transformed breadth and depth values were compared by one-way ANOVA with Sidak's multiple comparisons tests. Sourced from immuneACCESS, this table was stored by TCRdb with only in-frame sequences that have V and J called. A share of the clones is absent; for the studies checked, an unresolved V gene accounts for under half, and the remainder has no known explanation. V, J and clone size are taken as reported in that table, and D and trimming were inferred from the DNA itself. The sample table records more than 100,000 clones; approximately 90% of these occur just once. The top ten clonotypes cover about 7.5% of the sample.

The paper's findings and limits, for the study overall: Vaccine-associated CD4 TCRs spanned the whole spike protein, with dominant responses in regions 160-218 and 743-854. Most participants were white British and females outnumbered males, and the authors suggested that clonal diversity may have been underestimated. In the small 56-69-year group, the increase in depth fell short of significance, most likely because of low power. Epitopes outside the regions mutated in the B.1.351 and B.1.1.7 variants were reportedly recognized by nearly half of the unique spike-specific TCRs. A significant rise in spike-specific TCR breadth and depth was observed after two AZD1222 doses relative to day 0 and relative to MenACWY recipients. Conclusions about previously exposed vaccinees were limited because only six AZD1222 recipients were SARS-CoV-2 seropositive at baseline. No day 14 peak-response samples were available, so repertoires were characterized only after the peak T cell response.

The sample's time point, from its label and the paper: about 28 days (+/-7) after the second vaccine dose. Because spike-specific TCR depth and breadth did not differ between the two schedules, AZD1222 recipients who got a second dose at roughly 4 weeks were pooled with those who got a second dose at roughly 12 weeks. Vaccinee samples came from UK trials COV001 and COV002, including a single-blind randomized controlled phase 2/3 trial of AZD1222 (ChAdOx1 nCoV-19) in healthy adults. For TCRbeta chain sequencing, PBMC samples from trial participants were taken at day 0 and at day 28 after the second dose. Details on this clone: Its binding antigen is unknown. Per-base qualities were not stored, and no clone one base away is much larger.

This sample comprised peripheral blood, obtained 28 days after the second AZD1222 dose. The receptor was isolated from an adult who received the AZD1222 COVID-19 vaccine.

CDR3 sequence: CASSQGLAGGYEQYF. The nucleotide sequence reads as follows: TGTGCCAGCAGCCAAGGGTTAGCGGGAGGGTACGAGCAGTACTTC. The receptor chain draws on TRBV14 and TRBJ2-7, with 11 middle bases fitting TRBD2. The germline V gene encodes CDR1 SGHDN and CDR2 FVKESK. Germline trimming: 1 base from V, 4 bases from J; junction bases outside gene matches: 3. The CDR3, cysteine through phenylalanine, is 15 amino acids long. The sequence is cut down to CDR3 DNA, 45 bases in frame from base 1.